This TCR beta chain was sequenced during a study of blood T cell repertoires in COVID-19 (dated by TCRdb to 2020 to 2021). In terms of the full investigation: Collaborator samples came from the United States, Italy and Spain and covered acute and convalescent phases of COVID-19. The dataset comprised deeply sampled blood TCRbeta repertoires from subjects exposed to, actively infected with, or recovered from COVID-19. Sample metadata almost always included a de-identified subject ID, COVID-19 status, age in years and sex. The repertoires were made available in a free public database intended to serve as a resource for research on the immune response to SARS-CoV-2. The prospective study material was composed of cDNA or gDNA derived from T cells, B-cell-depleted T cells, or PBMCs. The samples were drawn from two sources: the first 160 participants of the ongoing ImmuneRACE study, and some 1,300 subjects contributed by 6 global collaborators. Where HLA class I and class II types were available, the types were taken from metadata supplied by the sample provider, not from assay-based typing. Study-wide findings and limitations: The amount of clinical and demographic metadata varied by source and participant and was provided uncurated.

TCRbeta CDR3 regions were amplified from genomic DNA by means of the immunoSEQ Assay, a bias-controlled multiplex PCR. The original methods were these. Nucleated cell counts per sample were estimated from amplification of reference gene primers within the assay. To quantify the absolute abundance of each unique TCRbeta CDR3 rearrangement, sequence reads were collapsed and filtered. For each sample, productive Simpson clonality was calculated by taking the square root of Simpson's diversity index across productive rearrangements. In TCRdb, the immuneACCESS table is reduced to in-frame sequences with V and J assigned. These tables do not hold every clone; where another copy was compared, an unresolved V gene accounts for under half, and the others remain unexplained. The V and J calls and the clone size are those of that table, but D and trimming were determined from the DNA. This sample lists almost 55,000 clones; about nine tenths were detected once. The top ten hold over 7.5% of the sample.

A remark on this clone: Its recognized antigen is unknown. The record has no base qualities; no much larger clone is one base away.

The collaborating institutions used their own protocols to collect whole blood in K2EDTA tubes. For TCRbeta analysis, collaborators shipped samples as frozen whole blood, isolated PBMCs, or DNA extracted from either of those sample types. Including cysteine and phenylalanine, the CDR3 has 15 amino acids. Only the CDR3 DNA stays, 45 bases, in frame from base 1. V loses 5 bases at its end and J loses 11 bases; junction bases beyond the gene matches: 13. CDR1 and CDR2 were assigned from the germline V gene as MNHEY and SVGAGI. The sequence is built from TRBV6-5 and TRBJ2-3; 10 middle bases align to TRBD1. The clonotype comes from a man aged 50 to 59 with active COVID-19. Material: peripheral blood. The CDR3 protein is CASSPGGQGSNLQYF. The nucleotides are TGTGCCAGCAGTCCAGGGGGACAGGGGTCCAATTTGCAGTATTTT.